This TCR beta chain is from a study of cytomegalovirus exposure and HLA in healthy donors. After removal of 4 bases from V and 4 bases from J, the junction contained 2 bases not matched to a gene. Germline lookup yields CDR1 ENHRY and CDR2 SYGVKD. The CDR3 totals 13 residues. The PCR used 60 Vbeta and 13 Jbeta primers. The table came from immunoSEQ multiplex PCR; TCRdb's copy has only in-frame clones and leaves some out. This table has 90,000 to 120,000 clones, about 72% appearing once. The chain couples TRBV10-3 to TRBJ2-3; 7 bases align to TRBD2. The receptor was derived from a man younger than 30 in good health and CMV-seronegative. The sequenced material came from PBMCs. The CDR3 nucleotides read TGTGCCATCAGTGGCGGGGGTCCAGATACGCAGTATTTT. Translation gives CAISGGGPDTQYF.